This T cell receptor beta chain was sequenced in a study of blood T cell repertoires in COVID-19. Whole-study context: Acute and convalescent COVID-19 specimens originated in the United States, Italy and Spain. The analysed material was cDNA or gDNA that came from T cells, B-cell-depleted T cells, or PBMCs.

This clone was observed a single time. Mismatch with germline at one junction end may stem from a read error. Researchers sorted participants into cohorts using their self-reported clinical history. Two negative PCRs, clearance, or symptom resolution had been documented for recovered Cohort 3 donors. This table comes from immunoSEQ multiplex PCR, and its TCRdb copy is limited to in-frame clones, with some not included. The sample lists a few hundred thousand clones, roughly 90% occurring once. The CDR3 loop spans 15 amino acids. Germline-derived CDR1 and CDR2 are SEHNR and FQNEAQ (reference sequence).

Input material: PBMCs or T cells enriched from blood (not recorded which). The receptor comes from a woman under 40 who had recovered from COVID-19. The chain is built from TRBV7-9 and TRBJ2-3; D possibly corresponds to TRBD1 (6 bases). CDR3 residues: CASSLVAGGTDTQYF. The CDR3 DNA sequence: TGTGCCAGCAGCTTAGTTGCTGGGGGCACGGATACGCAGTATTTT.